This TCR beta chain was sequenced during a study of cytomegalovirus exposure and HLA in healthy donors. The V gene's germline CDR1 is LNHNV and CDR2 YYDKDF (reference sequence). V shed 3 bases and J shed 6 bases, with 21 bases lying between them. The CDR3 sequence is 16 residues long. PCR amplification relied on 60 Vbeta primers (plus 13 Jbeta primers). Profiling relied on immunoSEQ multiplex PCR, and the TCRdb table lists in-frame clones only, not all of them. The data show 98,000 or so clones, with approximately 77% seen just once and about 8.3% held by the top ten. Sequencing used PBMCs. The receptor's source is a female donor in good health and CMV-seronegative. The chain joins TRBV15 to TRBJ2-7; no reliable D call. Here the CDR3 reads CATSSPARVVAGEQYF. The CDR3 DNA sequence: TGTGCCACCAGCAGTCCTGCTCGGGTAGTTGCCGGCGAGCAGTACTTC.